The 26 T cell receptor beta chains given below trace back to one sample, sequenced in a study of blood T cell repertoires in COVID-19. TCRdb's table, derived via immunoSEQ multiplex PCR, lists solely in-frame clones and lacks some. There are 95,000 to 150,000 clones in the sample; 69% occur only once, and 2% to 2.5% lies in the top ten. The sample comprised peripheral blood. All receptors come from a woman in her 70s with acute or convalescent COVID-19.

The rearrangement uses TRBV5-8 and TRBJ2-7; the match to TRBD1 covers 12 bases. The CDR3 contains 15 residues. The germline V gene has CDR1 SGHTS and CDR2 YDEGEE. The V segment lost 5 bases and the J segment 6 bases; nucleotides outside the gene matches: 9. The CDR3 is CASSLPGTGGAEQYF. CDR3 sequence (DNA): TGTGCCAGCAGTCTCCCGGGGACAGGGGGCGCCGAGCAGTACTTC.

DNA for the CDR3: TGTGCCAGCAGTTTTTACAATCAAGTAGCTTTCTTT. Encoded protein: CASSFYNQVAFF. The V gene is TRBV12-3 or TRBV12-4, the J gene TRBJ1-1; D uncertain. Trimming removed 3 bases from V and 10 bases from J, with 12 bases in between. The CDR3 has 12 amino acids.

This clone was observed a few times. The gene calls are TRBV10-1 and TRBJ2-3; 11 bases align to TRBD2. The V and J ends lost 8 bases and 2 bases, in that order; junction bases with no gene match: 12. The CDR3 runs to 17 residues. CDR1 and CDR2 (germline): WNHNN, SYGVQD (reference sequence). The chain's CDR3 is CASRILRLAGNTDTQYF. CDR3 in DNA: TGCGCCAGCCGAATCCTTAGACTAGCGGGGAACACAGATACGCAGTATTTT.

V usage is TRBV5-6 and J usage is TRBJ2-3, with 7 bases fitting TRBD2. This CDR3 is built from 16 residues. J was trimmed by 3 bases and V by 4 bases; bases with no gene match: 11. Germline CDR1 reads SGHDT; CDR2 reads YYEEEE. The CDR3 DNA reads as TGTGCCAGCAGCGTCGCTCCAGCGGGACTGACAGATACGCAGTATTTT. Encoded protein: CASSVAPAGLTDTQYF.

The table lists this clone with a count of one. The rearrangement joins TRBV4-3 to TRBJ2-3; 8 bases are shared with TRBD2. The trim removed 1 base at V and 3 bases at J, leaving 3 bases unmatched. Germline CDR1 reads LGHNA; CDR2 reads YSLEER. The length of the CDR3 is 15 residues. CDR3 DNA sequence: TGCGCCAGCAGCCAAGGGGCGGGGGGAACAGATACGCAGTATTTT. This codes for CASSQGAGGTDTQYF.

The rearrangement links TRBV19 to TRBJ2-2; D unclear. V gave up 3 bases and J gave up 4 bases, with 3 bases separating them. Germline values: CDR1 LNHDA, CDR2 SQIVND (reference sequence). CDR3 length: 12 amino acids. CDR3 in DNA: TGTGCCAGTAGTATTATCACCGGGGAGCTGTTTTTT. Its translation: CASSIITGELFF.

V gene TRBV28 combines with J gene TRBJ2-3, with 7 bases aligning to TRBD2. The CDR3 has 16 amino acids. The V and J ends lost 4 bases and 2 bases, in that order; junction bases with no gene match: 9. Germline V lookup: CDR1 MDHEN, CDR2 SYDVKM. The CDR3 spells CASSSPSGLSTDTQYF. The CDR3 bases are TGTGCCAGCAGTTCACCCTCGGGACTATCCACAGATACGCAGTATTTT.

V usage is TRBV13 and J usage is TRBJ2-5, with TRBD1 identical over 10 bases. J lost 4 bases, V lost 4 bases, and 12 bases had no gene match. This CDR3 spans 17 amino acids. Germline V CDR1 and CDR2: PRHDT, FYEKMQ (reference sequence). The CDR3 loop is CASSYHKHRTGGETQYF. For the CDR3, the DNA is TGTGCCAGCAGCTACCACAAACACCGGACAGGGGGAGAGACCCAGTACTTC.

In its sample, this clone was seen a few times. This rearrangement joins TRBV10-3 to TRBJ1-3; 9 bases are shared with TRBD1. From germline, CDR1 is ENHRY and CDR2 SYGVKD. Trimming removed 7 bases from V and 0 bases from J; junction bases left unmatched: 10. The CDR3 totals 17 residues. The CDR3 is CAINPGTGISSGNTIYF. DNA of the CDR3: TGTGCCATCAATCCCGGGACAGGGATCAGCTCTGGAAACACCATATATTTT.

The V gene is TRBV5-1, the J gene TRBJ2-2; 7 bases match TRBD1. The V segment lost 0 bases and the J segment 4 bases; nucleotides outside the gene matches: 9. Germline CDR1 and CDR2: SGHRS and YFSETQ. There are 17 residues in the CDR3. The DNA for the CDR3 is TGCGCCAGCAGCTTGGCTCGGGCAGGGGGATCCACCGGGGAGCTGTTTTTT. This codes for CASSLARAGGSTGELFF.

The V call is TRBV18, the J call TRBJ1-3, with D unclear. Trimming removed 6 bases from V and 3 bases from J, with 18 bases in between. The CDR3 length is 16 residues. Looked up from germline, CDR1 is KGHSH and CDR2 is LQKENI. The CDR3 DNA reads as TGTGCCAGCTCTCTGTTCGACGGAGGAGTTGGAAACACCATATATTTT. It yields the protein CASSLFDGGVGNTIYF.

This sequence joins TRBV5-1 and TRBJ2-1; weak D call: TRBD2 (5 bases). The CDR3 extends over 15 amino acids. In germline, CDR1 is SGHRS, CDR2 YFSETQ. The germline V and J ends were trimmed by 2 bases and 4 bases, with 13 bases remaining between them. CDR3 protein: CASSFEGRGYNEQFF. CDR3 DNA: TGCGCCAGCAGCTTCGAGGGTCGTGGGTACAATGAGCAGTTCTTC. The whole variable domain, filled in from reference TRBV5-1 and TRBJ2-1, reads KAGVTQTPRYLIKTRGQQVTLSCSPISGHRSVSWYQQTPGQGLQFLFEYFSETQRNKGNFPGRFSGRQFSNSRSEMNVSTLELGDSALYLCASSFEGRGYNEQFFGPGTRLTVL.

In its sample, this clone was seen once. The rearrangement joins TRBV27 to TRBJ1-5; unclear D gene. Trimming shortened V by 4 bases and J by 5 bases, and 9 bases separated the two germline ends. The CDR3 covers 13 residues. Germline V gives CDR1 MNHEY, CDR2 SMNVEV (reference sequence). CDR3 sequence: CASSSQRDQPQHF. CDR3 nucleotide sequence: TGTGCCAGCAGTTCTCAGCGGGATCAGCCCCAGCATTTT.

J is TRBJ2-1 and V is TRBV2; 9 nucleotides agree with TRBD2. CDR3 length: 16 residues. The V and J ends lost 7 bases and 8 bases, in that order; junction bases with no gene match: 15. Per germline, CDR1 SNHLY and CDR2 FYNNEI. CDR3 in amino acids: CASMRGLALLSDEQFF. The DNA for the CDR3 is TGTGCCAGCATGAGAGGACTAGCGTTATTATCGGATGAGCAGTTCTTC.

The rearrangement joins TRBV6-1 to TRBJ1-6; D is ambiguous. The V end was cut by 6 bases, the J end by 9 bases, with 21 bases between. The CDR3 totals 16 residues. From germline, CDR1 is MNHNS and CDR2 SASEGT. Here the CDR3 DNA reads TGTGCCAGCAGCGAATGGCGACGGGGTTGGGGTTCACCCCTCCACTTT. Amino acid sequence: CASSEWRRGWGSPLHF.

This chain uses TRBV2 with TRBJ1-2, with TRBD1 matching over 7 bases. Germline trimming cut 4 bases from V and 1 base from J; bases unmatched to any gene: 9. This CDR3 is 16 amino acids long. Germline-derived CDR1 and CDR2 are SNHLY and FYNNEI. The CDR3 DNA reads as TGTGCCAGCAGTGGCGGGACAGAGGCCCTTAACTATGGCTACACCTTC. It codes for CASSGGTEALNYGYTF.

The CDR3 reads CASSSQGTRAETTEAFF. The CDR3 nucleotides are TGTGCCAGTAGTTCACAGGGGACCCGGGCCGAAACCACTGAAGCTTTCTTT. The genes are TRBV19 and TRBJ1-1, with 7 bases aligning to TRBD1. Germline values: CDR1 LNHDA, CDR2 SQIVND (reference sequence). This CDR3 region has 17 residues. Trimming cost V 5 bases and J 4 bases; bases outside gene matches: 16.

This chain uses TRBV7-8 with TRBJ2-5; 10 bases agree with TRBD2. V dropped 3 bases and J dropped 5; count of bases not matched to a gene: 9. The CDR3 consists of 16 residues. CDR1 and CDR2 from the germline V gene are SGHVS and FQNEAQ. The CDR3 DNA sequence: TGTGCCAGCAGCTTCAAGCGGGGGGGTAACCGTGAGACCCAGTACTTC. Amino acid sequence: CASSFKRGGNRETQYF.

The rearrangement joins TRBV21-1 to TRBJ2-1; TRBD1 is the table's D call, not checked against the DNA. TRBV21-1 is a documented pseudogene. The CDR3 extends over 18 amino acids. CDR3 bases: TGTGCCAGCAGCAAACTCAAGTCGGGGACACACCCCTACAATGAGCAGTTCTTC. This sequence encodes CASSKLKSGTHPYNEQFF.

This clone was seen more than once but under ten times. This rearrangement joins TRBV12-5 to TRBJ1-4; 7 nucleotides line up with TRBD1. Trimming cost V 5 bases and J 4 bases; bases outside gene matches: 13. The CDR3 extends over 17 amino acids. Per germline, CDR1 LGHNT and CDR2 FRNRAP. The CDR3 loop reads CASGPATGPILNEKLFF. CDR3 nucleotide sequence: TGTGCTAGTGGTCCTGCGACAGGGCCTATTCTTAATGAAAAACTGTTTTTT.

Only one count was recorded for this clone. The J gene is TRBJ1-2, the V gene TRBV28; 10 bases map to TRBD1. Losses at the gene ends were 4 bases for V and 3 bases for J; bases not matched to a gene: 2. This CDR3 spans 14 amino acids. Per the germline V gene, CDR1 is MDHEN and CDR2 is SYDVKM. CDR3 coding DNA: TGTGCCAGCAGTTCGGACAGGGGGGACTATGGCTACACCTTC. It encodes CASSSDRGDYGYTF.

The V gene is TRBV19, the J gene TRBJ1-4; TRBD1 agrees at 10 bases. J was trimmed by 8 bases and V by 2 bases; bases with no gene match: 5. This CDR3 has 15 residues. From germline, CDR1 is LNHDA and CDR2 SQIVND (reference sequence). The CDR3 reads CASSIRGQGEEKLFF. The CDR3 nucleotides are TGTGCCAGTAGTATAAGAGGACAGGGGGAGGAAAAACTGTTTTTT.

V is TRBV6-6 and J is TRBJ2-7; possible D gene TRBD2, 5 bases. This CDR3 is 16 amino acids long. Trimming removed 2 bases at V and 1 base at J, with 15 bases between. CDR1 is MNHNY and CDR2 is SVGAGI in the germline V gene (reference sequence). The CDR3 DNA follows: TGTGCCAGCAGTTACGGTCCGGGAACCCAATCCTACGAGCAGTACTTC. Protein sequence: CASSYGPGTQSYEQYF.

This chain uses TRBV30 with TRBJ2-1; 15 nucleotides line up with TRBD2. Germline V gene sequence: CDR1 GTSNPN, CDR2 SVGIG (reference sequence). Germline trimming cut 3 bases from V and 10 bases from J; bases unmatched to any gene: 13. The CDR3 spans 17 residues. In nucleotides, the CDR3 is TGTGCCTGGAGCCGCCTCGGACTAGCGGGAGGGGCAGCAGAGCAGTTCTTC. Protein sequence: CAWSRLGLAGGAAEQFF.

The CDR3 DNA sequence: TGTGCCAGCAGCCCACAGGACCCAGCCTACGAGCAGTACTTC. It yields the protein CASSPQDPAYEQYF. V is TRBV21-1 and J is TRBJ2-7; the listed D gene, TRBD1, was not tested against the DNA. TRBV21-1 is reported as a pseudogene. The length of the CDR3 is 14 residues.

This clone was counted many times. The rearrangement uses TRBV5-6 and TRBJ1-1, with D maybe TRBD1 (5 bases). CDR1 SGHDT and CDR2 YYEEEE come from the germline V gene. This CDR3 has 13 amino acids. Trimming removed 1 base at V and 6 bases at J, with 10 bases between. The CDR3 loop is CASSLLGPPEAFF. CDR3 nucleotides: TGTGCCAGCAGCTTGCTGGGGCCGCCTGAAGCTTTCTTT.